This T cell receptor beta chain was sequenced during a study of blood T cell repertoires in COVID-19. The method was immunoSEQ multiplex PCR; TCRdb's version includes in-frame clones alone and lacks a portion of them. The sample shows 55,000 to 65,000 clones, around four fifths of them seen only once. The sequencing sample was made of peripheral blood. The source is a man aged 30-40 years with COVID-19, enrolled during active disease.

CDR3 region: CATSAPGSTEAFF. CDR3 coding DNA: TGTGCCACCAGTGCCCCGGGTAGCACTGAAGCTTTCTTT. V usage is TRBV24-1 and J usage is TRBJ1-1; D is unclear. The CDR3 sequence is 13 residues long. V lost 5 bases to trimming and J lost 4 bases, with 10 bases between them. In germline, CDR1 is KGHDR, CDR2 SFDVKD.